Listed here is a single T cell receptor (beta chain). A single count supports this clone. It lacks a known antigen. Per-nucleotide qualities are absent, and no much larger clonotype sits a single base away. From the cysteine through the phenylalanine, the CDR3 covers 14 amino acids. Only the CDR3 part of the read is kept: 42 bases, read in frame from the first base. CDR1 and CDR2 (MNHNY, SVGAGI) derive from the germline V gene (reference sequence). The germline V and J ends show losses of 6 bases and 5 bases respectively, and no gene match explains 7 bases of the junction. Libraries were made using the immunoSEQ multiplex PCR assay. Concerning the study's data processing: A statistical classification framework was developed to diagnose cytomegalovirus status using the catalog of TCR beta chain sequences. TCRdb obtained this table from immuneACCESS and retained in-frame rearrangements with V and J assigned. These tables miss some clones; where compared with another copy, unresolved V genes account for less than half of the shortfall, and the remainder is unexplained. D and trimming were read from the DNA, whereas the V and J calls and clone size are those reported in that table. This sample lists a few hundred thousand clones; nearly 90% were detected once. The ten largest clones capture about 0.36% of the sample.

Separate from the approximately 690-subject first cohort, the validation cohort of roughly 120 subjects was the group to which the donors belonged. This specimen comes from a study of cytomegalovirus exposure and HLA in healthy donors (dated by TCRdb to about 2017). Turning to the overall study: The 670 or so repertoires of the first cohort and the 120 or so validation repertoires were produced on the same platform, according to a later analysis. The aim of the study was to test whether cataloging public T cell receptors could identify signatures of past pathogen exposure. Along with the roughly 610-subject first cohort, a separate validation cohort of over a hundred different subjects was used. To predict cytomegalovirus infection status, the study combined high-throughput TCR immunosequencing, statistical association of individual TCRs with disease status, and machine learning.

On the study overall, not on this receptor specifically: The classifier was reported to diagnose cytomegalovirus status with high specificity and sensitivity in both the original and validation cohorts. Across donors, most TCR sequences were observed very rarely, whereas some public TCRs were present in many individuals. In the study, 150 to 200 TCR beta chains were listed as associated with cytomegalovirus. A later analysis lacked HLA typing for the validation cohort, so it scored co-occurrence in that cohort across all 110 or so repertoires. A few of the identified cytomegalovirus-associated TCR beta chains were confirmed in vitro to be specific for cytomegalovirus antigens. In a later analysis, TCRs clustered in the first cohort were found to also tend to co-occur in the 120 or so validation repertoires, with roughly 93% of cluster scores above 0. According to the authors, the approach could potentially be generalized to other disease states and immunological phenotypes.

The specimen was PBMCs. This receptor was taken from a woman under 30 in good health and CMV-seronegative. The V and J genes are TRBV6-6 and TRBJ1-2; TRBD1 lines up with 9 middle nucleotides. In nucleotides, the sequence is TGTGCCAGCAGCATCACCGGGACAGGGTATGGCTACACCTTC. The translation is CASSITGTGYGYTF.